There are a few counts of the clone carrying this T cell receptor (beta chain). Its target is not known. TCRdb used MiXCR to reprocess the RT-PCR reads, holding one entry per CDR3 protein. In the table there are 560,000 or so distinct CDR3 sequences, 7.5% to 8.5% of which are singletons. The data are from a study of response to subunit inactivated influenza vaccine. Per the germline V gene, CDR1 is SQVTM and CDR2 is ANQGSEA. Trimming cost V 0 bases and J 1 base, with 10 bases left between them. The CDR3 is made up of 14 amino acids. Study results and caveats: Authors proposed each seasonal influenza vaccination draws in few new T cells.

Sequencing used PBMCs from blood, obtained around 25 months after vaccination. The V call is TRBV29-1, the J call TRBJ2-7; no clear D. The sequence came from a man in his fifties or sixties who received an inactivated influenza vaccine. CDR3 DNA sequence: TGCAGCGTTGAAGAAGGGCCAGGTTCCTACGAGCAGTACTTC. Its translation is CSVEEGPGSYEQYF.